The T cell receptor (beta chain) under discussion was sequenced for a study of blood T cell repertoires in COVID-19. The data were produced by immunoSEQ multiplex PCR, yet TCRdb's version contains in-frame clones alone and is incomplete. The profile shows more than 85,000 clones, roughly 76% of them singletons. Sequencing used peripheral blood. This TCR was recovered from a woman in her 70s with acute or convalescent COVID-19.

DNA for the CDR3: TGTGCCAGCAGTCACAATCAAGTGAACACTGAAGCTTTCTTT. It translates to CASSHNQVNTEAFF. The chain carries TRBV27 and TRBJ1-1; D is ambiguous. Germline lookup yields CDR1 MNHEY and CDR2 SMNVEV (reference sequence). This CDR3 spans 14 amino acids. Trimming pared 5 bases from V and 0 bases from J, leaving 10 bases between.